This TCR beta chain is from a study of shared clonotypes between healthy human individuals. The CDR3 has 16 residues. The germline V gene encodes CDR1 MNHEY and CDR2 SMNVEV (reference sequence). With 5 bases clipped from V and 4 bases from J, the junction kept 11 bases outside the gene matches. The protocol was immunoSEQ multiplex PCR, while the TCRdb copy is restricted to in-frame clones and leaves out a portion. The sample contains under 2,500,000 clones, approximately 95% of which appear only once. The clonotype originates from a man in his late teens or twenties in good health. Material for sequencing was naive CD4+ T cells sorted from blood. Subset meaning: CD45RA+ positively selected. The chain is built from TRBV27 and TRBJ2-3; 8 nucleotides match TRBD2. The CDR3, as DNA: TGTGCCAGCAGTCCCTCCCAAGCGGGAGTTTCAGATACGCAGTATTTT. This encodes CASSPSQAGVSDTQYF.